This T cell receptor beta chain was observed in a study of cytomegalovirus exposure and HLA in healthy donors. In regard to this clone: Its antigen remains unknown.

The PCR used 60 Vbeta and 13 Jbeta primers. In the original processing: It was a later analysis that counted about 80 million unique TCR beta chains, of which roughly 11 million were shared. Sequenced by immunoSEQ multiplex PCR; TCRdb stores in-frame clones only, minus some. D and trimming were read from the DNA, whereas the V and J calls and clone size are those reported in that table. Found here are 160,000 or so clones, about four fifths of them singletons; the top ten hold about 1%. General study findings and limits: The authors later found HLA-associated TCR beta chains more clonally expanded than equally common others. A later analysis showed TCR association rates differing by HLA locus, peaking at DRB1 and lowest at HLA-C.

This CDR3 comprises 12 residues. Between the trimmed V and J ends, which lost 4 bases and 5 bases, there was a span of 11 bases. Germline CDR1 SQVTM, CDR2 ANQGSEA. The J gene is TRBJ2-5, the V gene TRBV29-1; the D is unclear. The receptor's source is a man younger than 45 in good health and CMV-seronegative. Sequencing used PBMCs. CDR3 DNA: TGCAGCGTTGTGGTAGTTTCCGAGACCCAGTACTTC. Translated, it gives CSVVVVSETQYF.